A selection of T cell receptor beta chains follows, all from one sample in a study of shared clonotypes between healthy human individuals. Profiling relied on immunoSEQ multiplex PCR, and the TCRdb table lists in-frame clones only, not all of them. Of 950,000 to 1,100,000 clones in the sample, under 80% were seen once. Sample: memory CD4+ T cells sorted from blood. These receptors were obtained from a young man in good health. CDR3s include the opening cysteine and the closing phenylalanine or tryptophan. A D gene is named only where the DNA matches it firmly. Not every row has a clone size; where given, it reads once, few, many or a size class.

v_gene,abundance,len,j_gene,d_gene,CDR3aa,CDR3nt
TRBV30,-,16,TRBJ2-6,TRBD2,CAWSYLPGGGVNVLTF,TGTGCCTGGAGTTACCTGCCGGGAGGTGGGGTCAACGTCCTGACTTTC
TRBV30,-,16,TRBJ2-3,TRBD2,CAWSNGRTSGSDTQYF,TGTGCCTGGAGTAACGGCAGGACTAGCGGGAGTGATACGCAGTATTTT
TRBV7-3,-,15,TRBJ1-1,-,CASSLNGQPNTEAFF,TGTGCCAGCAGCTTAAACGGACAACCAAACACTGAAGCTTTCTTT
TRBV6-1,few,13,TRBJ1-2,-,CASSEVGGYGYTF,TGTGCCAGCAGTGAAGTGGGTGGATATGGCTACACCTTC
TRBV7-9,many,15,TRBJ2-5,TRBD2,CASSLIGQAGETQYF,TGTGCCAGCAGCTTAATAGGCCAAGCGGGGGAGACCCAGTACTTC
TRBV28,-,12,TRBJ2-3,-,CASRPSTDTQYF,TGTGCCAGCCGCCCTAGCACAGATACGCAGTATTTT
TRBV4-1,once,13,TRBJ1-2,-,CASSQVTGNGYTF,TGCGCCAGCAGCCAAGTAACTGGGAACGGCTACACCTTC
TRBV6-5,-,14,TRBJ2-4,TRBD1,CASRETGVKNIQYF,TGTGCCAGCAGGGAGACAGGGGTCAAAAACATTCAGTACTTC
TRBV6-1,-,15,TRBJ1-4,-,CASNEQGAGAEKLFF,TGTGCCAGCAACGAACAAGGGGCGGGTGCCGAAAAACTGTTTTTT
TRBV30,-,12,TRBJ1-1,-,CAWSGGGAEAFF,TGTGCCTGGAGTGGCGGAGGCGCTGAAGCTTTCTTT
TRBV7-2,many,19,TRBJ2-3,TRBD2,CASSPRGLAGGPGGDTQYF,TGTGCCAGCAGCCCCCGGGGACTAGCGGGAGGGCCCGGTGGAGATACGCAGTATTTT
TRBV10-3,-,15,TRBJ2-5,TRBD1,CAISVQGTGEETQYF,TGTGCCATCAGTGTCCAGGGGACAGGGGAAGAGACCCAGTACTTC
TRBV19,-,16,TRBJ2-1,TRBD1,CASNSIDRGAYNEQFF,TGTGCCAGTAACTCCATTGACAGGGGCGCCTACAATGAGCAGTTCTTC
TRBV10-3,-,19,TRBJ2-3,TRBD2,CAIRGTGTSGTLSTDTQYF,TGTGCCATCAGAGGCACCGGGACTAGCGGTACTCTAAGCACAGATACGCAGTATTTT
TRBV6-1,-,19,TRBJ1-1,TRBD1,CASSEGGTGSFKSDTEAFF,TGTGCCAGCAGTGAAGGCGGGACAGGTTCTTTCAAGTCTGACACTGAAGCTTTCTTT
TRBV19,-,16,TRBJ2-2,TRBD1,CASSTDRGLGTGELFF,TGTGCCAGTAGCACCGACAGGGGGCTGGGCACCGGGGAGCTGTTTTTT
TRBV30,few,13,TRBJ1-1,-,CACLGPKAVEAFF,TGTGCCTGCCTAGGACCGAAGGCAGTTGAAGCTTTCTTT
TRBV5-1,-,15,TRBJ1-5,-,CASSPQTGGGQPQHF,TGCGCCAGCAGCCCACAGACGGGGGGCGGTCAGCCCCAGCATTTT
TRBV25-1,-,13,TRBJ2-6,-,CASSNSGANVLTF,TGTGCCAGCAGTAACAGTGGGGCCAACGTCCTGACTTTC
TRBV5-1,-,14,TRBJ1-1,TRBD1,CASSFDRVNTEAFF,TGCGCCAGCAGCTTCGACAGGGTGAACACTGAAGCTTTCTTT
TRBV5-1,-,14,TRBJ2-7,-,CASSPVPPSYEQYF,TGCGCCAGCAGCCCAGTGCCACCCTCCTACGAGCAGTACTTC
TRBV27,-,16,TRBJ1-3,-,CASKPRDRVSGNTIYF,TGTGCCAGCAAACCCCGGGACCGAGTCTCTGGAAACACCATATATTTT
TRBV6-1,-,15,TRBJ2-2,-,CASTNPSGNTGELFF,TGTGCCAGCACAAACCCGTCTGGTAACACCGGGGAGCTGTTTTTT
TRBV10-3,-,14,TRBJ1-6,-,CAIGEHVGNSPLHF,TGTGCCATCGGAGAACACGTTGGGAATTCACCCCTCCACTTT
TRBV9,few,16,TRBJ2-1,TRBD2,CASSMGLAGLYNEQFF,TGTGCCAGCAGCATGGGACTAGCGGGACTATACAATGAGCAGTTCTTC
TRBV11-2,-,15,TRBJ2-7,-,CASSLSFQKTYEQYF,TGTGCCAGCAGCTTAAGTTTTCAGAAAACCTACGAGCAGTACTTC
TRBV5-1,-,16,TRBJ1-6,-,CASSLEQSGNNSPLHF,TGCGCCAGCAGCTTGGAACAGTCAGGGAATAATTCACCCCTCCACTTT
TRBV29-1,-,12,TRBJ2-1,-,CSVRGTYNEQFF,TGCAGCGTTAGGGGGACCTACAATGAGCAGTTCTTC
TRBV28,once,15,TRBJ2-7,-,CASSLGGARSYEQYF,TGTGCCAGCAGCCTTGGAGGGGCTAGGTCCTACGAGCAGTACTTC
TRBV4-3,few,15,TRBJ2-5,-,CASSQQGLGGETQYF,TGCGCCAGCAGCCAACAGGGCTTAGGTGGGGAGACCCAGTACTTC
TRBV7-9,few,14,TRBJ1-2,-,CASSSSREYYGYTF,TGTGCCAGCAGCTCTTCCCGGGAGTACTATGGCTACACCTTC
TRBV9,-,15,TRBJ2-5,TRBD1,CASSLRGDRGETQYF,TGTGCCAGCAGCCTAAGGGGTGACAGGGGAGAGACCCAGTACTTC
TRBV9,-,14,TRBJ2-5,-,CASRRGENQETQYF,TGTGCCAGCAGAAGGGGGGAGAACCAAGAGACCCAGTACTTC
TRBV5-1,once,14,TRBJ1-2,-,CASSTLTGSDGYTF,TGCGCCAGCAGCACACTCACAGGATCCGATGGCTACACCTTC
TRBV5-1,-,14,TRBJ1-1,TRBD1,CASGTGTGGTEAFF,TGCGCCAGCGGCACCGGGACAGGGGGCACTGAAGCTTTCTTT
TRBV11-2,-,16,TRBJ1-6,-,CASSLAEGGWHSPLHF,TGTGCCAGCAGCTTAGCGGAGGGGGGATGGCATTCACCCCTCCACTTT
TRBV30,-,15,TRBJ2-5,-,CAWIDGRIRGETQYF,TGTGCCTGGATTGACGGCCGAATCCGAGGAGAGACCCAGTACTTC
TRBV9,-,16,TRBJ2-7,-,CASSVDPGQSSYEQYF,TGTGCCAGCAGCGTAGATCCAGGGCAGAGCTCCTACGAGCAGTACTTC
TRBV18,few,15,TRBJ2-3,TRBD2,CASSPAGRGTDTQYF,TGTGCCAGCTCACCGGCCGGGAGGGGCACAGATACGCAGTATTTT
TRBV10-1,-,13,TRBJ2-2,TRBD2,CASRREGTGELFF,TGCGCCAGCAGGCGGGAGGGAACCGGGGAGCTGTTTTTT
TRBV29-1,-,11,TRBJ2-7,-,CSVKLGYEQYF,TGCAGCGTGAAGCTGGGCTACGAGCAGTACTTC
TRBV19,-,14,TRBJ2-1,TRBD1,CASTYRDRADEQFF,TGTGCCAGTACCTACCGGGACAGGGCCGATGAGCAGTTCTTC
TRBV10-3,-,14,TRBJ1-6,-,CATGPSSYNSPLHF,TGTGCCACGGGGCCTAGCTCCTATAATTCACCCCTCCACTTT
TRBV5-1,-,16,TRBJ2-2,TRBD2,CASSPGLAGNTGELFF,TGCGCCAGCAGCCCGGGACTAGCGGGGAACACCGGGGAGCTGTTTTTT
TRBV5-6,-,13,TRBJ2-7,-,CASSWGVINEQYF,TGTGCCAGCAGCTGGGGGGTCATTAACGAGCAGTACTTC
TRBV11-1,-,13,TRBJ2-5,-,CASRGAHLKTQYF,TGTGCCAGCAGGGGGGCCCACCTCAAGACCCAGTACTTC
TRBV6-5,-,15,TRBJ2-3,TRBD1,CASSKQGSSTDTQYF,TGTGCCAGCAGTAAACAGGGGTCTAGCACAGATACGCAGTATTTT
TRBV5-1,-,14,TRBJ2-1,TRBD2,CASALSAGGNEQFF,TGCGCCAGCGCTTTATCAGCGGGAGGAAATGAGCAGTTCTTC
TRBV10-2,-,14,TRBJ2-2,-,CASRPTANTGELFF,TGCGCCAGCAGACCGACAGCGAACACCGGGGAGCTGTTTTTT
TRBV30,-,13,TRBJ1-2,-,CAWSYRENYGYTF,TGTGCCTGGAGTTATCGGGAAAACTATGGCTACACCTTC
TRBV6-5,-,14,TRBJ1-6,TRBD1,CASSSGTGGSPLHF,TGTGCCAGCAGTTCCGGGACAGGTGGATCACCCCTCCACTTT
TRBV15,-,14,TRBJ1-1,TRBD1,CATRAGTGSTEAFF,TGTGCCACCCGGGCCGGGACAGGGTCCACTGAAGCTTTCTTT